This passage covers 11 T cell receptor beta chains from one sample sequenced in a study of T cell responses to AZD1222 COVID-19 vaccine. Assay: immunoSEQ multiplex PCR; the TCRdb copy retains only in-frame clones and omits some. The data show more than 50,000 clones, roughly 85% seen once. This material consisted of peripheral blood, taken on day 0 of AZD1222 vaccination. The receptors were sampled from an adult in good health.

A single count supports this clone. In DNA, the CDR3 is TGTGCCAGCAGACTAGCTAGCGGGGGAGGCGCAGATACGCAGTATTTT. Its translation is CASRLASGGGADTQYF. The chain carries TRBV7-2 and TRBJ2-3; 10 bases are a match to TRBD2. The length of the CDR3 is 16 residues. Trimming at V came to 6 bases and at J to 4 bases, leaving 10 bases not matched to a gene. Germline V lookup: CDR1 SGHTA, CDR2 FQGNSA. Looking up the rest from reference TRBV7-2 and TRBJ2-3 gives the full variable domain: GAGVSQSPSNKVTEKGKDVELRCDPISGHTALYWYRQSLGQGLEFLIYFQGNSAPDKSGLPSDRFSAERTGGSVSTLTIQRTQQEDSAVYLCASRLASGGGADTQYFGPGTRLTVL.

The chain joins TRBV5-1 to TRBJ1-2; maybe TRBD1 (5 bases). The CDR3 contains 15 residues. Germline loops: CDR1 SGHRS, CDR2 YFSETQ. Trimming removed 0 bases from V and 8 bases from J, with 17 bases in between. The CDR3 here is CASSLGQGDVRGYTF. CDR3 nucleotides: TGCGCCAGCAGCTTGGGGCAGGGCGACGTTCGGGGCTACACCTTC.

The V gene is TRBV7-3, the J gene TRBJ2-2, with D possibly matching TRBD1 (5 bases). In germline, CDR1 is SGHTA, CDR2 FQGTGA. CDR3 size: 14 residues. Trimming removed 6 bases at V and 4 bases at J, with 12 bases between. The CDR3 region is CASRRADSTGELFF. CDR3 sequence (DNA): TGTGCCAGCAGGCGAGCCGACAGCACCGGGGAGCTGTTTTTT.

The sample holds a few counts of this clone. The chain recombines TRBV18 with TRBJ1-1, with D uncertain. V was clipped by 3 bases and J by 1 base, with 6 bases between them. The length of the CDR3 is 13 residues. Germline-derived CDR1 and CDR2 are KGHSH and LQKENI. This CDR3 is CASSPRGNTEAFF. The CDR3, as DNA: TGTGCCAGCTCACCCCGGGGGAACACTGAAGCTTTCTTT.

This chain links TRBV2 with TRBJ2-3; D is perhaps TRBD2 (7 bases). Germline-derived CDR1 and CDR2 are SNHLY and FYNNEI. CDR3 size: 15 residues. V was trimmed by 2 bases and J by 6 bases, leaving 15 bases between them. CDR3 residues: CASSERGGGGDTQYF. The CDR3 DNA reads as TGTGCCAGCAGTGAAAGGGGGGGCGGCGGGGATACGCAGTATTTT.

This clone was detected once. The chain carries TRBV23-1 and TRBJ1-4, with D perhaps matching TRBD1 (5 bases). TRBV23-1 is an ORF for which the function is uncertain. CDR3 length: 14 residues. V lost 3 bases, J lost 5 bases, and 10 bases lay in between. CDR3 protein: CASSHRDPNEKLFF. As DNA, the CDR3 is TGCGCCAGCAGTCATCGGGACCCGAATGAAAAACTGTTTTTT.

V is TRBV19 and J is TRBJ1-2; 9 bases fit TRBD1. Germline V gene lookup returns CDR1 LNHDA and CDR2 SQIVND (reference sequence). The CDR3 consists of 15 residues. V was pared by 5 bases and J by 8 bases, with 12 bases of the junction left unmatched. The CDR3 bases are TGTGCCAGTAGTGGCCTCGATTCGGGACAGGGAGGCTACACCTTC. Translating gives CASSGLDSGQGGYTF.

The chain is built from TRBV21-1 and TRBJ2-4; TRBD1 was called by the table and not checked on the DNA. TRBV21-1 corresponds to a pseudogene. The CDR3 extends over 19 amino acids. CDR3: CASSNEGTGYSLAKNIQYF. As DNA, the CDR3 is TGTGCCAGCAGCAACGAGGGGACAGGGTACTCCTTAGCCAAAAACATTCAGTACTTC.

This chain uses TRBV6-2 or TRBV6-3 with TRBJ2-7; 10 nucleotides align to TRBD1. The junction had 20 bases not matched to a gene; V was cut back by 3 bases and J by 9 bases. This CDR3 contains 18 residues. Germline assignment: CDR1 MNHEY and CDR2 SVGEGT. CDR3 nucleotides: TGTGCCAGCAGTTATGGTCGGACAGGGGGGGACCTGCCTCCGTCGCAGTACTTC. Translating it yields CASSYGRTGGDLPPSQYF.

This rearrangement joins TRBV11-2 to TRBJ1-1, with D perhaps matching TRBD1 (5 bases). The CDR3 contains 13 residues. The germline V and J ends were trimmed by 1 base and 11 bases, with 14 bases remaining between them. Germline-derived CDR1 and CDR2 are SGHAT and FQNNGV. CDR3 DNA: TGTGCCAGCAGCTTAGGTTCGGGGGGATGGGCTTTCTTT. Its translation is CASSLGSGGWAFF.

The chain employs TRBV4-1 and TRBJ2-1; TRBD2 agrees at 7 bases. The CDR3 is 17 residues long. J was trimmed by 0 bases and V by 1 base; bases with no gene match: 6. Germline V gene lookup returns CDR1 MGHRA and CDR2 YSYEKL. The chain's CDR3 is CASSQVWASGSYNEQFF. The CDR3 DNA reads TGCGCCAGCAGCCAAGTGTGGGCTAGCGGCTCCTACAATGAGCAGTTCTTC.